This T cell receptor beta chain derives from a study of control samples from healthy donors and cancer patients. This clone was found once. Assay used: immunoSEQ multiplex PCR; TCRdb lists only in-frame clones, some missing. The sample includes just over 80,000 clones, just under 90% of them seen just once. The sequencing sample was made of blood. The clonotype originates from a man aged 50-59 years in good health.

CDR3 sequence (DNA): TGTGCCAGCAGCTTAGAATCCGGAGAATTAAGCACAGATACGCAGTATTTT. Protein sequence: CASSLESGELSTDTQYF. The rearrangement uses TRBV7-6 and TRBJ2-3; D is ambiguous. Germline V gene sequence: CDR1 SGHVS, CDR2 FNYEAQ. This CDR3 is built from 17 residues. The germline V and J ends were trimmed by 1 base and 0 bases, with 14 bases remaining between them.